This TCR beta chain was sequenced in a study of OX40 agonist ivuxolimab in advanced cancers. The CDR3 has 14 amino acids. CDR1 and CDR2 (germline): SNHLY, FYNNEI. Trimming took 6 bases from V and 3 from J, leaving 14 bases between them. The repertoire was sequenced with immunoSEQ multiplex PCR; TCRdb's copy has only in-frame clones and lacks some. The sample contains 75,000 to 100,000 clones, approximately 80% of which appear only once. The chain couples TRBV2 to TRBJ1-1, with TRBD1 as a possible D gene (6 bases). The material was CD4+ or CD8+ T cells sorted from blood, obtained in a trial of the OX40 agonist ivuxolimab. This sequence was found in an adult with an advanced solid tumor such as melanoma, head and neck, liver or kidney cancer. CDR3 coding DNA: TGTGCCAGCAGGAGCACAGGGTTTGACACTGAAGCTTTCTTT. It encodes CASRSTGFDTEAFF.